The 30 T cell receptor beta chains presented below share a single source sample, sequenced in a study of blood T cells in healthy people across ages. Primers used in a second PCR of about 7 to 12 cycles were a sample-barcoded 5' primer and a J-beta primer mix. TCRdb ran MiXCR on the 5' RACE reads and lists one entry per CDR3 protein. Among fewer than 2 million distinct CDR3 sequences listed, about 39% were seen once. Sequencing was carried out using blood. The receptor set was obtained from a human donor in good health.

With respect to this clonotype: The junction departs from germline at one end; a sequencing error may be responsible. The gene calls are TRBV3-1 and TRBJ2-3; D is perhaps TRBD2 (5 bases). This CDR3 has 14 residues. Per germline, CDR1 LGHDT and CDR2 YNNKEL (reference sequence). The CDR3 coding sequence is TGTGCCAGCAGGGAGGTCAGCCCCACATATACGCAGTATTTT. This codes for CASREVSPTYTQYF.

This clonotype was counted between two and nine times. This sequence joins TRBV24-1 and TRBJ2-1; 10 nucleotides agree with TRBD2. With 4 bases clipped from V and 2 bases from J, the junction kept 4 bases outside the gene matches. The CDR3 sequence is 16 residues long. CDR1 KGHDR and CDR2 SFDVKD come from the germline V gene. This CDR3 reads CATSDPLAGAYNEQFF. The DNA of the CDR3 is TGTGCCACCAGTGACCCGCTAGCGGGGGCCTACAATGAGCAGTTCTTC.

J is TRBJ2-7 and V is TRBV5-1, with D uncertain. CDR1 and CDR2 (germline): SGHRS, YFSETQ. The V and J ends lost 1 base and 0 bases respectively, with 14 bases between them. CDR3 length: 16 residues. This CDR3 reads CASSLYGRKTSYEQYF. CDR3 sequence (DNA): TGCGCCAGCAGCTTGTACGGCAGAAAGACCTCCTACGAGCAGTACTTC.

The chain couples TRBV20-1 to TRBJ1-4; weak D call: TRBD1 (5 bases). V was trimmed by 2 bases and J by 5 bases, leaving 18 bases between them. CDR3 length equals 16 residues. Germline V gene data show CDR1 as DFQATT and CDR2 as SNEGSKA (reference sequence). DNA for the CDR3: TGCAGTGCTAGACACTTTCAGACTGGGGGAAATGAAAAACTGTTTTTT. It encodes CSARHFQTGGNEKLFF.

The CDR3 sequence: CASGLVLGGGRTYEQYF. CDR3 DNA: TGTGCTAGTGGTTTGGTATTAGGTGGGGGCAGGACCTACGAGCAGTACTTC. The V call is TRBV12-5, the J call TRBJ2-7; maybe TRBD1 (6 bases). Per germline, CDR1 LGHNT and CDR2 FRNRAP. The CDR3 has 17 amino acids. V gave up 0 bases and J gave up 2 bases, with 17 bases separating them.

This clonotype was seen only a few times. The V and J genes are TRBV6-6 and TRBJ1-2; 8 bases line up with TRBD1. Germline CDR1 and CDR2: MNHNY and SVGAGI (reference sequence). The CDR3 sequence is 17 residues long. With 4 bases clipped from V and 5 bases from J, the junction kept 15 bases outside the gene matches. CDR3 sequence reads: CASSLSGAGGPRYGYTF. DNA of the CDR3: TGTGCCAGCAGTTTATCCGGGGCAGGGGGCCCTAGATATGGCTACACCTTC.

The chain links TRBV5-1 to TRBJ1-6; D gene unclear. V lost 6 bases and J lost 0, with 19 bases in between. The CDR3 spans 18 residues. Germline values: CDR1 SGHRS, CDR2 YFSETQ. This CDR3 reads CASTAGSLAFSYNSPLHF. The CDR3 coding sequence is TGCGCCAGCACCGCGGGCTCCCTGGCCTTCTCCTATAATTCACCCCTCCACTTT.

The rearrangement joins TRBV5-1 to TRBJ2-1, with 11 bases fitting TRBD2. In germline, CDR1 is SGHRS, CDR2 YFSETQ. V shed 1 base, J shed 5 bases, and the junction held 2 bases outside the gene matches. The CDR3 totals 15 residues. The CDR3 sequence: CASSLKLAGDNEQFF. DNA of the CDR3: TGCGCCAGCAGCTTGAAACTAGCGGGGGACAATGAGCAGTTCTTC.

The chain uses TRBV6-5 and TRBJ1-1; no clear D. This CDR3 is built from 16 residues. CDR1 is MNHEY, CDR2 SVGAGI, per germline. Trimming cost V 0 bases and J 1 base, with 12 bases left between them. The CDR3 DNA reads TGTGCCAGCAGTTACTCGAGAGGGTTGTGGAACACTGAAGCTTTCTTT. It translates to CASSYSRGLWNTEAFF.

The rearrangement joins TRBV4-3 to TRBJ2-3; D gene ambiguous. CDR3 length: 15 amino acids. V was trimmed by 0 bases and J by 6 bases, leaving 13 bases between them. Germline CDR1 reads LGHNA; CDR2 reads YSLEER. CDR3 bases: TGCGCCAGCAGCCAAGATACGGTTCGGCCGGATACGCAGTATTTT. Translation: CASSQDTVRPDTQYF.

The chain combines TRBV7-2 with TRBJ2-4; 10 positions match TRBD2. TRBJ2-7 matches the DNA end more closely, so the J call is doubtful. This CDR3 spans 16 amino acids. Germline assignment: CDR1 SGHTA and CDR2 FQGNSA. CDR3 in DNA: TGTGCCAGCAGCTTATCCGGGACTAGCGTCCCCTACGAGCAGTACTTC. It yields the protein CASSLSGTSVPYEQYF.

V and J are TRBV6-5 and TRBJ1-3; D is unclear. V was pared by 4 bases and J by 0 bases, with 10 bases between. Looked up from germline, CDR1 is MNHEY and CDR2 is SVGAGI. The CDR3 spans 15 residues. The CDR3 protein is CASSLTATSGNTIYF. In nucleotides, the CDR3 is TGTGCCAGCAGTTTGACTGCTACCTCTGGAAACACCATATATTTT.

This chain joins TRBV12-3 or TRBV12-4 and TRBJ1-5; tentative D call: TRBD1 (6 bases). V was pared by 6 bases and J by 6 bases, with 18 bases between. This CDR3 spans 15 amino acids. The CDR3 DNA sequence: TGTGCCAGCAGCCCAGTCCCGGGGGCAGGTCAGCCCCAGCATTTT. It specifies CASSPVPGAGQPQHF.

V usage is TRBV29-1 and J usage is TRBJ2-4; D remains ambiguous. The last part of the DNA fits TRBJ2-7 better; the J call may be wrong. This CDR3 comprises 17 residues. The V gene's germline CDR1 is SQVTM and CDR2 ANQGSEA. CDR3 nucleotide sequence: TGCAGCGTTGAAGATCGGACGCAGAGACACGGCCAAATCGAGCAGTACTTC. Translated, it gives CSVEDRTQRHGQIEQYF.

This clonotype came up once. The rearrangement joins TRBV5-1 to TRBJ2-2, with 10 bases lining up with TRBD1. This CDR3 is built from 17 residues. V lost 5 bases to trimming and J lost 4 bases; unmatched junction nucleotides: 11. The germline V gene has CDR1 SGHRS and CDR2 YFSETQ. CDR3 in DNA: TGCGCCAGCAGTTCCCAGACAGGGGGCGCGGGCACCGGGGAGCTGTTTTTT. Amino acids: CASSSQTGGAGTGELFF.

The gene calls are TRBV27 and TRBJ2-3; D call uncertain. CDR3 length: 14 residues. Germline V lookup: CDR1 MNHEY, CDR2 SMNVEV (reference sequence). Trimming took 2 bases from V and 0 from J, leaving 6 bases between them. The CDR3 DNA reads TGTGCCAGCAGTTTAAAAGTTAGCACAGATACGCAGTATTTT. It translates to CASSLKVSTDTQYF.

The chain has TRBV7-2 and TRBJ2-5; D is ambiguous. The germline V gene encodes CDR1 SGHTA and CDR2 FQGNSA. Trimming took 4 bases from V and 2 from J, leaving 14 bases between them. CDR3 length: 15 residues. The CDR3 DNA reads TGTGCCAGCAGCTGGGCCCCGGGCCAACAAGAGACCCAGTACTTC. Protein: CASSWAPGQQETQYF.

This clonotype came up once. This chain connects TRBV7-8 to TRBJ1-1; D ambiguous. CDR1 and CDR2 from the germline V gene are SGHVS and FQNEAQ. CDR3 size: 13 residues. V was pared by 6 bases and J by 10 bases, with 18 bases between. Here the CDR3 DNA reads TGTGCCAGCAGTCAATCTACGGCCTGGCCAGCTTTCTTT. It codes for CASSQSTAWPAFF.

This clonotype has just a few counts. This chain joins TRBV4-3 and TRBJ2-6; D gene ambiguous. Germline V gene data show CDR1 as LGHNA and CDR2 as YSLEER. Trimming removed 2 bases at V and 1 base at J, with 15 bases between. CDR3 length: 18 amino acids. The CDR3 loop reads CASSQKSTAESGANVLTF. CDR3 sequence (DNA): TGCGCCAGCAGCCAAAAGAGTACAGCAGAATCTGGGGCCAACGTCCTGACTTTC.

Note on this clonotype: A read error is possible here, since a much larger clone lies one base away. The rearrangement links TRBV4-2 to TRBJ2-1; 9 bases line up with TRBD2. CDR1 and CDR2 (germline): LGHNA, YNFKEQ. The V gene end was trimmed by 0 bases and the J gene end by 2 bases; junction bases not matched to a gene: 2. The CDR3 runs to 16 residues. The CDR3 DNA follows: TGTGCCAGCAGCCAAGAGACTAGCGGACCCTACAATGAGCAGTTCTTC. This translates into CASSQETSGPYNEQFF.

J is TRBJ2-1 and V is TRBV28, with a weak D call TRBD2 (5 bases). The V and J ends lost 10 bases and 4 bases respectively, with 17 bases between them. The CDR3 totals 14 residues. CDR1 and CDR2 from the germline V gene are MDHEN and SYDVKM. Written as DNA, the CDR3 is TGTGCCACCCGGAAACTAGGCGGGTACAATGAGCAGTTCTTC. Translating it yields CATRKLGGYNEQFF.

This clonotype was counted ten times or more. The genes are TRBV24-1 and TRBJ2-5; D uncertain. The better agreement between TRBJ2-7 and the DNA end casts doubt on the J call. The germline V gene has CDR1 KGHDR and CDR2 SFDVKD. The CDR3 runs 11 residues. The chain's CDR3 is CATSNSYEQYF. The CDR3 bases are TGTGCCACCAGTAACAGTTACGAGCAGTACTTC.

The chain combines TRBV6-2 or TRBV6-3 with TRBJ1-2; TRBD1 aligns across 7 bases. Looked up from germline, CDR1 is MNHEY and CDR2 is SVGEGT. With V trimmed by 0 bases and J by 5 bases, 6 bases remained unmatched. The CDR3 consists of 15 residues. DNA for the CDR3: TGTGCCAGCAGTTACTCCCCGGGACAGTGGTATGGCTACACCTTC. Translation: CASSYSPGQWYGYTF.

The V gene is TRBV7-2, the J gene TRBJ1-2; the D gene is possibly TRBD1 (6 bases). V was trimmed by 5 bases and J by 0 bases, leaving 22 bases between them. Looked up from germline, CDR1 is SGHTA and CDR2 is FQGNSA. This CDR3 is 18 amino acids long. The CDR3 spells CASSLTFRQGSTNYGYTF. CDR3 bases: TGTGCCAGCAGCCTTACTTTCAGGCAGGGGTCTACTAACTATGGCTACACCTTC.

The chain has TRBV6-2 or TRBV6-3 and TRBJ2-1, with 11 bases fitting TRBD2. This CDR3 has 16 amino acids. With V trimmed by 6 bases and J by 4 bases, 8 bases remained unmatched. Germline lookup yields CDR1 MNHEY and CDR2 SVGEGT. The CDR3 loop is CASRPSTSGGYNEQFF. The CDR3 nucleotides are TGTGCCAGCAGGCCCTCCACTAGCGGGGGTTACAATGAGCAGTTCTTC.

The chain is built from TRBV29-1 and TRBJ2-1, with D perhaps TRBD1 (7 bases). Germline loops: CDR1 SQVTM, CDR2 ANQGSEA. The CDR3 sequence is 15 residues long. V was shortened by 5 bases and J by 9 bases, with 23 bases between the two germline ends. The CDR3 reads CSVQFPQGGLGEQFF. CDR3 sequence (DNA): TGCAGCGTTCAGTTCCCTCAGGGGGGTCTGGGTGAGCAGTTCTTC.

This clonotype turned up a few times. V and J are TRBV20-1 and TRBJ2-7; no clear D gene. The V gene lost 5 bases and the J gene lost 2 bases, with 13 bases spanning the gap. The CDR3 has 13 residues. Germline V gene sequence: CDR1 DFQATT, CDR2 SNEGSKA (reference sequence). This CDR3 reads CSAGPEPTYEQYF. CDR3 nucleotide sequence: TGCAGTGCTGGGCCGGAGCCCACCTACGAGCAGTACTTC.

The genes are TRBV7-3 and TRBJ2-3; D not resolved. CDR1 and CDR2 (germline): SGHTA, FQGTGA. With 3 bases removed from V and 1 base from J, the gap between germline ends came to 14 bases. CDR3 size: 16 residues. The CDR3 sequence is CASSFGRIPRTDTQYF. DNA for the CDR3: TGTGCCAGCAGCTTTGGCAGGATTCCCCGCACAGATACGCAGTATTTT.

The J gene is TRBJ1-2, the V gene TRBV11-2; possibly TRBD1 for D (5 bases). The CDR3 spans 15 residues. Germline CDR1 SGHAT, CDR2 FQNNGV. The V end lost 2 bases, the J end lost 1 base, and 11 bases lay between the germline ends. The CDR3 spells CASSLWGEINYGYTF. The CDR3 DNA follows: TGTGCCAGCAGCTTATGGGGGGAGATTAACTATGGCTACACCTTC.

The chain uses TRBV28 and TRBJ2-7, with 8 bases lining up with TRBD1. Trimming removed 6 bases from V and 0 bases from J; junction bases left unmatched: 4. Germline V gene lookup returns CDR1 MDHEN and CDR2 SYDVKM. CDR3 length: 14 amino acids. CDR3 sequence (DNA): TGTGCCAGCAGGGCCACAGGGGGCTCCTACGAGCAGTACTTC. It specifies CASRATGGSYEQYF.